Only a few counts were recorded for the clone carrying this T cell receptor beta chain. The target antigen is unknown. Unique molecular identifiers were attached to individual cDNA molecules. MiXCR was run by TCRdb on the 5' RACE reads, yielding one entry per CDR3 protein. The table shows about 72,000 distinct CDR3 sequences, with roughly a tenth occurring only once. From germline, CDR1 is GTSNPN and CDR2 SVGIG (reference sequence). There are 13 residues in the CDR3. The V and J ends lost 3 bases and 4 bases respectively, with 7 bases between them. This entry is derived from a study of early T cells in non-severe SARS-CoV-2 infection. Study information: Unsorted whole-blood RNA was sequenced in bulk, leaving chains unpaired. Whole-study results and caveats: The study's VDJdb matching favored anti-spike CD8 responses and missed private and CD4 specificities.

The sequencing used whole blood, collected at baseline. The gene calls are TRBV30 and TRBJ1-6; possible D gene TRBD1, 5 bases. The clonotype comes from an adult who was a healthcare worker with PCR-confirmed SARS-CoV-2 infection or an uninfected control (not recorded which). CDR3 coding DNA: TGTGCCTGGAGCAGGGTTTATAATTCACCCCTCCACTTT. Its translation is CAWSRVYNSPLHF. Combining the CDR3 with reference TRBV30 and TRBJ1-6 gives the whole variable domain SQTIHQWPATLVQPVGSPLSLECTVEGTSNPNLYWYRQAAGRGLQLLFYSVGIGQISSEVPQNLSASRPQDRQFILSSKKLLLSDSGFYLCAWSRVYNSPLHFGNGTRLTVT.